These 30 T cell receptor beta chains originate from one sample sequenced in a study of a mutant IDH1 vaccine in newly diagnosed glioma (dated by TCRdb to about 2021). According to the study, the label for this sample's time point signals: week 5, during vaccination. Each vaccine dose, consisting of 300 ug of a 20-mer mutant IDH1 peptide in Montanide, was administered subcutaneously with topical imiquimod. Libraries were constructed by the immunoSEQ multiplex PCR assay. In its TCRdb copy, this immuneACCESS table keeps in-frame sequences only and misses some clones. Where compared with another copy, unresolved V genes explain less than half of these, and the others have no known cause. This sample lists about 58,000 clones; 80% to 90% were detected once. The ten largest clones add up to 6.5% to 9% of the sample. Which antigens these TCRs recognize remains unknown. Sequenced material: PBMCs, taken from a glioma patient whose treatment included an IDH1 peptide vaccine. The source is a woman in her forties or fifties with glioma.

The J gene is TRBJ1-1, the V gene TRBV2; TRBD1 aligns across 9 bases. Germline loops: CDR1 SNHLY, CDR2 FYNNEI. Germline trimming cut 2 bases from V and 1 base from J; bases unmatched to any gene: 5. The CDR3 runs 16 residues. CDR3 coding DNA: TGTGCCAGCAGTGAAAGACAGGGGGTAGGGAACACTGAAGCTTTCTTT. It specifies CASSERQGVGNTEAFF.

The rearrangement links TRBV5-1 to TRBJ1-1; 7 positions match TRBD1. Trimming removed 0 bases from V and 3 bases from J; junction bases left unmatched: 5. CDR1 SGHRS and CDR2 YFSETQ come from the germline V gene. This CDR3 spans 15 amino acids. The CDR3 region has the DNA TGCGCCAGCAGCTTGGGCGACAGGGAGTACACTGAAGCTTTCTTT. This gives the protein CASSLGDREYTEAFF.

This chain links TRBV2 with TRBJ2-5, with TRBD2 matching over 9 bases. After removal of 1 base from V and 5 bases from J, the junction contained 8 bases not matched to a gene. This CDR3 spans 16 amino acids. Germline V gene lookup returns CDR1 SNHLY and CDR2 FYNNEI. The CDR3 coding sequence is TGTGCCAGCAGTGAAGTAGGGCTAGCGGGGAAGGAGACCCAGTACTTC. This encodes CASSEVGLAGKETQYF.

The chain is built from TRBV5-4 and TRBJ2-4, with TRBD2 as a possible D gene (5 bases). Germline-derived CDR1 and CDR2 are SGHNT and YYREEE (reference sequence). CDR3 length: 14 residues. V dropped 3 bases and J dropped 1 base, with 8 bases sitting between them. The CDR3: CASSWEYAKNIQYF. The DNA of the CDR3 is TGTGCCAGCAGCTGGGAGTATGCCAAAAACATTCAGTACTTC.

The chain carries TRBV27 and TRBJ2-1, with 11 bases that match TRBD1. CDR1 and CDR2 (germline): MNHEY, SMNVEV (reference sequence). After removal of 8 bases from V and 5 bases from J, the junction contained 8 bases not matched to a gene. The CDR3 covers 15 residues. CDR3 DNA sequence: TGTGCCAGCCAGATAGGGGACAGGGGGAACAATGAGCAGTTCTTC. Its translation: CASQIGDRGNNEQFF.

V usage is TRBV7-9 and J usage is TRBJ1-1, with D unclear. V was clipped by 4 bases and J by 11 bases, with 17 bases between them. The CDR3 extends over 13 amino acids. Germline V CDR1 and CDR2: SEHNR, FQNEAQ (reference sequence). CDR3 coding DNA: TGTGCCAGCAGCTCAGAGGTGCAGAGCTCGGCTTTCTTT. Amino acids: CASSSEVQSSAFF.

CDR3 protein: CASSAHDYEQYF. CDR3 DNA sequence: TGTGCCAGCAGCGCACATGATTACGAGCAGTACTTC. V and J are TRBV7-8 and TRBJ2-7; D unresolved. V was cut by 5 bases and J by 4 bases, with 9 bases left in between. CDR3 size: 12 residues. The germline CDR1 and CDR2 sequences are SGHVS and FQNEAQ.

This clone was counted once. The rearrangement links TRBV7-2 to TRBJ1-2; D may be TRBD1 (5 bases). With 5 bases removed from V and 8 bases from J, the gap between germline ends came to 18 bases. The V gene's germline CDR1 is SGHTA and CDR2 FQGNSA. The CDR3 is 14 residues long. The CDR3 region is CASSPPGQTGGYTF. CDR3 sequence (DNA): TGTGCCAGCAGCCCCCCGGGGCAGACGGGGGGCTACACCTTC.

The rearrangement uses TRBV9 and TRBJ2-1; 15 nucleotides match TRBD2. V lost 2 bases and J lost 4; bases outside the gene matches: 10. Germline values: CDR1 SGDLS, CDR2 YYNGEE. This CDR3 comprises 19 residues. The CDR3, as DNA: TGTGCCAGCAGCGTGGGCGAGGGGACTAGCGGGGGGACTTACAATGAGCAGTTCTTC. This translates into CASSVGEGTSGGTYNEQFF.

In this sample, this clone turned up once. The chain has TRBV6-1 and TRBJ2-2; either TRBD1 or TRBD2 may fit D (5 bases each). The CDR3 length is 15 residues. Germline-derived CDR1 and CDR2 are MNHNS and SASEGT. The V gene lost 4 bases and the J gene lost 1 base, with 10 bases spanning the gap. The CDR3 sequence is CASSVGTVNTGELFF. CDR3 in DNA: TGTGCCAGCAGTGTCGGGACGGTGAACACCGGGGAGCTGTTTTTT.

The chain carries TRBV19 and TRBJ1-2, with D unclear. The CDR3 length is 14 residues. With 3 bases removed from V and 3 bases from J, the gap between germline ends came to 11 bases. CDR1 and CDR2 (germline): LNHDA, SQIVND (reference sequence). This CDR3 reads CASSIDAKDYGYTF. CDR3 nucleotides: TGTGCCAGTAGTATCGATGCGAAGGACTATGGCTACACCTTC.

This clone has only a few counts. The chain joins TRBV6-5 to TRBJ1-1; 7 nucleotides align to TRBD1. The CDR3 is 15 residues long. The trim removed 7 bases at V and 0 bases at J, leaving 8 bases unmatched. Germline CDR1 is MNHEY and CDR2 is SVGAGI. The CDR3 coding sequence is TGTGCCAGCACCTCCCGGACAGGTATGAACACTGAAGCTTTCTTT. This translates into CASTSRTGMNTEAFF.

This rearrangement joins TRBV5-6 to TRBJ2-7; a weak D match, TRBD2 (7 bases). This CDR3 spans 18 amino acids. The V end lost 4 bases, the J end lost 0 bases, and 23 bases lay between the germline ends. Germline V gene sequence: CDR1 SGHDT, CDR2 YYEEEE. The CDR3 nucleotides read TGTGCCAGCAGCCCACCGGGGGCGGGGCGGGGGATCTCCTACGAGCAGTACTTC. Amino acid sequence: CASSPPGAGRGISYEQYF.

This clone came up once. The chain combines TRBV7-6 with TRBJ2-1; TRBD2 aligns across 9 bases. Germline values: CDR1 SGHVS, CDR2 FNYEAQ. V dropped 2 bases and J dropped 5; count of bases not matched to a gene: 4. The CDR3 runs to 15 residues. The CDR3 sequence is CASSLRRGGDNEQFF. The CDR3 coding sequence is TGTGCCAGCAGCTTAAGGCGGGGGGGGGACAATGAGCAGTTCTTC.

The chain links TRBV15 to TRBJ2-3, with 7 bases identical to TRBD2. The CDR3 has 16 amino acids. V lost 3 bases to trimming and J lost 2 bases; unmatched junction nucleotides: 8. The V gene's germline CDR1 is LNHNV and CDR2 YYDKDF (reference sequence). The CDR3 protein is CATSRGGSGSTDTQYF. In DNA, the CDR3 is TGTGCCACCAGCAGGGGAGGGAGCGGGTCCACAGATACGCAGTATTTT.

V usage is TRBV9 and J usage is TRBJ2-5, with D perhaps TRBD2 (6 bases). The germline CDR1 and CDR2 sequences are SGDLS and YYNGEE. CDR3 length: 15 amino acids. The V end was cut by 0 bases, the J end by 4 bases, with 13 bases between. CDR3 nucleotides: TGTGCCAGCAGCGTAGGGAACCGGGAGCGAGAGACCCAGTACTTC. It encodes CASSVGNRERETQYF. Full variable domain (remainder filled in from reference TRBV9 and TRBJ2-5): DSGVTQTPKHLITATGQRVTLRCSPRSGDLSVYWYQQSLDQGLQFLIQYYNGEERAKGNILERFSAQQFPDLHSELNLSSLELGDSALYFCASSVGNRERETQYFGPGTRLLVL.

The sample holds one count of this clone. This chain uses TRBV6-1 with TRBJ1-4, with D possibly TRBD1 on 6 matching bases. Germline V lookup: CDR1 MNHNS, CDR2 SASEGT. CDR3 length equals 13 residues. V was shortened by 8 bases and J by 17 bases, with 24 bases between the two germline ends. The CDR3: CASGMTGHGFFFF. Written as DNA, the CDR3 is TGTGCCAGCGGAATGACAGGCCACGGATTCTTTTTTTTT.

The rearrangement uses TRBV4-2 and TRBJ2-1, with D uncertain. Looked up from germline, CDR1 is LGHNA and CDR2 is YNFKEQ. The length of the CDR3 is 12 residues. V lost 4 bases and J lost 6, with 7 bases in between. This CDR3 is CASSPHRNEQFF. The CDR3 DNA sequence: TGTGCCAGCAGCCCACACCGCAATGAGCAGTTCTTC.

In this sample, this clone turned up a few times. The rearrangement uses TRBV13 and TRBJ2-7, with D perhaps TRBD1 (5 bases). Trimming took off 2 bases at V and 4 bases at J, with 12 bases between the two ends. The germline gives CDR1 PRHDT, CDR2 FYEKMQ (reference sequence). There are 14 residues in the CDR3. CDR3 sequence: CASSLRQLEYEQYF. The CDR3 coding sequence is TGTGCCAGCAGCTTAAGACAGTTAGAATACGAGCAGTACTTC.

The CDR3 DNA follows: TGTGCCATCAGACAGGGCTCTGGGGCCAACGTCCTGACTTTC. This codes for CAIRQGSGANVLTF. The V gene is TRBV10-3, the J gene TRBJ2-6; tentatively, D is TRBD1 (6 bases). V lost 6 bases and J 0 bases, leaving 6 bases between the germline ends. This CDR3 is 14 amino acids long. Germline CDR1 is ENHRY and CDR2 is SYGVKD.

The J gene is TRBJ2-7, the V gene TRBV10-3, with 7 bases matching TRBD1. The trim removed 10 bases at V and 1 base at J, leaving 10 bases unmatched. The CDR3 is 14 amino acids. Germline values: CDR1 ENHRY, CDR2 SYGVKD. CDR3 in amino acids: CASHDRVDSYEQYF. CDR3 coding DNA: TGTGCCAGCCATGACAGGGTTGATTCCTACGAGCAGTACTTC.

The V and J genes are TRBV7-9 and TRBJ1-1, with TRBD1 as a possible D gene (5 bases). Trimming removed 7 bases from V and 2 bases from J, with 14 bases in between. Germline V gene data show CDR1 as SEHNR and CDR2 as FQNEAQ (reference sequence). The CDR3 has 14 amino acids. The CDR3 loop reads CASNSGGSNTEAFF. The CDR3 DNA sequence: TGTGCCAGCAACTCGGGGGGGAGTAACACTGAAGCTTTCTTT.

This clone was observed a few times. The V call is TRBV7-9, the J call TRBJ1-4, with D hard to call. The V and J ends lost 5 bases and 11 bases respectively, with 9 bases between them. The CDR3 is 11 residues long. The germline V gene has CDR1 SEHNR and CDR2 FQNEAQ (reference sequence). The CDR3 is CASSPSQKLFF. CDR3 DNA sequence: TGTGCCAGCAGCCCAAGCCAGAAACTGTTTTTT.

The CDR3 coding sequence is TGTGCCAGTAGTATGGGACAGGGGACGGGAGAGACCCAGTACTTC. Encoded protein: CASSMGQGTGETQYF. This sequence joins TRBV19 and TRBJ2-5, with TRBD1 identical over 10 bases. CDR1 and CDR2 from the germline V gene are LNHDA and SQIVND (reference sequence). The CDR3 length is 15 residues. The junction had 5 bases not matched to a gene; V was cut back by 3 bases and J by 4 bases.

As concerns this clone: Sequence at one end of the junction differs from germline and may be a read error. This chain uses TRBV9 with TRBJ2-7; TRBD2 matches 11 bases. CDR3 length: 14 residues. The germline CDR1 and CDR2 sequences are SGDLS and YYNGEE. CDR3 DNA sequence: TGTGCCAGTAGCGGGGGGGCCTTCCCCTACGAGCAGTACTTC. Translation: CASSGGAFPYEQYF. The entire variable domain, with the rest obtained from reference TRBV9 and TRBJ2-7, is as follows: DSGVTQTPKHLITATGQRVTLRCSPRSGDLSVYWYQQSLDQGLQFLIQYYNGEERAKGNILERFSAQQFPDLHSELNLSSLELGDSALYFCASSGGAFPYEQYFGPGTRLTVT.

The rearrangement links TRBV6-1 to TRBJ2-7; the D is unclear. Trimming pared 7 bases from V and 5 bases from J, leaving 21 bases between. CDR3 size: 15 residues. Germline CDR1 reads MNHNS; CDR2 reads SASEGT. As DNA, the CDR3 is TGTGCCAGCAACCTTGGCGGCTCCCAAGACCACGAGCAGTACTTC. It encodes CASNLGGSQDHEQYF.

This clone was found a few times. The rearrangement uses TRBV7-9 and TRBJ2-2, with D perhaps matching TRBD2 (6 bases). This CDR3 contains 15 residues. Deletions cut 6 bases from V and 0 bases from J, with 11 bases between. The germline V gene has CDR1 SEHNR and CDR2 FQNEAQ (reference sequence). The CDR3 coding sequence is TGTGCCAGCAGGTACGGGGGAACGAACACCGGGGAGCTGTTTTTT. Protein product: CASRYGGTNTGELFF.

The chain couples TRBV4-1 to TRBJ2-6; D ambiguous. The CDR3 runs to 16 residues. Germline values: CDR1 MGHRA, CDR2 YSYEKL. V was pared by 1 base and J by 2 bases, with 9 bases between. The CDR3 DNA reads TGCGCCAGCAGCCAAGCCCCCTACCCTGGGGCCAACGTCCTGACTTTC. Translating it yields CASSQAPYPGANVLTF.

This chain joins TRBV11-2 and TRBJ2-5; TRBD1 is a possible D gene (5 bases). The germline V and J ends were trimmed by 0 bases and 2 bases, with 16 bases remaining between them. Germline CDR1 is SGHAT and CDR2 is FQNNGV. The CDR3 spans 17 residues. The CDR3 here is CASSLDGVRGQQETQYF. The CDR3 coding sequence is TGTGCCAGCAGCTTAGATGGCGTTAGGGGCCAACAAGAGACCCAGTACTTC.

The chain links TRBV29-1 to TRBJ2-5, with a weak D call TRBD2 (5 bases). The germline V gene has CDR1 SQVTM and CDR2 ANQGSEA. The V end lost 7 bases, the J end lost 2 bases, and 17 bases lay between the germline ends. CDR3 length equals 14 residues. The CDR3 DNA reads TGCAGCGCAGATGGCGGAGGATGGCAAGAGACCCAGTACTTC. Residues: CSADGGGWQETQYF.